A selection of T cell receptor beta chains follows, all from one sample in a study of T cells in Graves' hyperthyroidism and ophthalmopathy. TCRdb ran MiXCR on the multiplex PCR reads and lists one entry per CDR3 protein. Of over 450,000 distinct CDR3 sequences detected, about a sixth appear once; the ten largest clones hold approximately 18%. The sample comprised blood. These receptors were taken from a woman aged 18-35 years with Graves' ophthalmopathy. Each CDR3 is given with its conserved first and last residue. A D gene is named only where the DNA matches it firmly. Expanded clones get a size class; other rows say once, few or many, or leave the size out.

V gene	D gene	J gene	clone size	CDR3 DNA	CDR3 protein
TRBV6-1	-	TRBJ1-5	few	TGTGCCAGCACCGTTGAGGCAGAAGGCAATCAGCCCCAGCATTTT	CASTVEAEGNQPQHF
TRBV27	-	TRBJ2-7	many	TGTGCCAGCAGTCTGGGGGGCAGGTCCGAGCAGTACTTC	CASSLGGRSEQYF
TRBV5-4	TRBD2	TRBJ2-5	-	TGTGCCAGCAGCTTACGCGGGGGGGTTGAGACCCAGTACTTC	CASSLRGGVETQYF
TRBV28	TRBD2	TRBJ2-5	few	TGTGCCAGTATAGCGGGAGGGCAAGAGACCCAGTACTTC	CASIAGGQETQYF
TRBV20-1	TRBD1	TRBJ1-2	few	TGCAGTGCGAGGACAGGGGCTGGGGGCTACACCTTC	CSARTGAGGYTF
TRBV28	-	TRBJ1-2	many	TGTGCCAGCCGGCGATTGGAAAACTATGGCTACACCTTC	CASRRLENYGYTF
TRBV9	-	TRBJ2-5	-	TGTGCCAGCAGCGTAGGGGCAAAAGAGACCCAGTACTTC	CASSVGAKETQYF
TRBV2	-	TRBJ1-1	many	TGTGCCAGCACTGGGCAGCGAGGGGAAGCTTTCTTT	CASTGQRGEAFF
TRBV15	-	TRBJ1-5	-	TGTGCCACCAGCAGACACATAGAGTCTACAGGTAGCAATCAGCCCCAGCATTTT	CATSRHIESTGSNQPQHF
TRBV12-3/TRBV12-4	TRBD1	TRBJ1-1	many	TGTGCCAGCACCCCTTCAGGGGGGAACACTGAAGCTTTCTTT	CASTPSGGNTEAFF
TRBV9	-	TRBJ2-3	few	TGTGCCAGCAGCGACCCGGGGGGCACAGATACGCAGTATTTT	CASSDPGGTDTQYF
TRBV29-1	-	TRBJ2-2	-	TGCAGCATTGAGGGGGGGCGAGGGACCACCGGGGAGCTGTTTTTT	CSIEGGRGTTGELFF
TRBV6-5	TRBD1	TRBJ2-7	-	TGTGCCAGCAGTTACGGGGACAGTACCTACGAGCAGTACTTC	CASSYGDSTYEQYF
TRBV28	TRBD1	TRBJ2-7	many	TGTGCCAGCAGTTCCCCGGCGAGGACAGGCGGATACGAGCAGTACTTC	CASSSPARTGGYEQYF
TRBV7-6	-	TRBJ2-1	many	TGTGCCAGCAGCGAGGCCGCGAACCCTTACAATGAGCAGTTCTTC	CASSEAANPYNEQFF
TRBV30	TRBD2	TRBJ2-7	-	TGTGCCTGGAGTCCGGGACTAGCGGGAGGGTACGAGCAGTACTTC	CAWSPGLAGGYEQYF
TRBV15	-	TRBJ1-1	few	TGTGCCACCCAACAAGGGGCAGAGAGGAACACTGAAGCTTTCTTT	CATQQGAERNTEAFF
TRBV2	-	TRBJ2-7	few	TGTGCCAGCAGTGATGACGGCTCCTACGAGCAGTACTTC	CASSDDGSYEQYF
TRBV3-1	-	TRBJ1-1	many	TGTGCCAGCAGCCAAGAAAATCGCCCTGAAGCTTTCTTT	CASSQENRPEAFF
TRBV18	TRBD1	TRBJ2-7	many	TGTGCCAGCTCGGGACAGGGGGCTTACGAGCAGTACTTC	CASSGQGAYEQYF
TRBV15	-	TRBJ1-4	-	TGTGCCACCAGCAGTGAACAGGGTTTAGAAAAACTGTTTTTT	CATSSEQGLEKLFF
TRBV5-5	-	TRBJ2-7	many	TGTGCCAGCAGCTTGGGGCACAGGGTTGTCTACGAGCAGTACTTC	CASSLGHRVVYEQYF
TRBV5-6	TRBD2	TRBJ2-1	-	TGTGCCAGCGGCTCCTCTGGCGGGGGGGTTGGTGAGCAGTTCTTC	CASGSSGGGVGEQFF
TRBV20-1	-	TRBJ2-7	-	TGCAGTGCTATTGCAGGGACCTACGAGCAGTACTTC	CSAIAGTYEQYF
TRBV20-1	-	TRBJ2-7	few	TGCAGTGGCAATCGGGAGACCTACGAGCAGTACTTC	CSGNRETYEQYF
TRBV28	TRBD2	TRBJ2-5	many	TGTGCCAGCAGTTTTGAGAGTAGCGGGAGGGCCGGTGAGACCCAGTACTTC	CASSFESSGRAGETQYF
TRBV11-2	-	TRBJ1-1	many	TGTGCCAGCAGCCCTCACGGGCCCGGCACTGAAGCTTTCTTT	CASSPHGPGTEAFF
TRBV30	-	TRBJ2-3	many	TGTGCCTGGAGTGTACGGGGTCTGGATACGCAGTATTTT	CAWSVRGLDTQYF
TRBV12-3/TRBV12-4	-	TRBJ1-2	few	TGTGCCAGCAGCGATCGGACAGAATCCTATGGCTACACCTTC	CASSDRTESYGYTF
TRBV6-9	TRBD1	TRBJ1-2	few	TGTGCCAGCAGTTATTCCGGGGGCAGGGGGCAAGACGCGGACTATGGCTACACCTTC	CASSYSGGRGQDADYGYTF
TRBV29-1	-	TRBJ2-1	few	TGCAGCGTTGAATCTGGGGCTTTCTCCTACAATGAGCAGTTCTTC	CSVESGAFSYNEQFF
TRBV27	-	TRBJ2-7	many	TGTGCCAGCAGTTCTCGGACTACCTACGAGCAGTACTTC	CASSSRTTYEQYF
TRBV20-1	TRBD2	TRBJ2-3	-	TGCAGTGCTTCAACTAGCGGGAACACAGATACGCAGTATTTT	CSASTSGNTDTQYF
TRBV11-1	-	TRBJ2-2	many	TGTGCCAGCAGCTTATTCGGCAGGGGTTACACCGGGGAGCTGTTTTTT	CASSLFGRGYTGELFF
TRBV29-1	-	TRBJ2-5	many	TGCAGCGTTCGACGGGACTGGGGGAGAGAGACCCAGTACTTC	CSVRRDWGRETQYF
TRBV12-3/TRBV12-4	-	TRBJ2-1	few	TGTGCCAGCAGGCTAACAGGGTCCCAAAATTACAATGAGCAGTTCTTC	CASRLTGSQNYNEQFF
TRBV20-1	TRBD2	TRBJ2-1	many	TGCAGTGCTAGGGCGCTCCGGGGGGGGCCGAATGAGCAGTTCTTC	CSARALRGGPNEQFF
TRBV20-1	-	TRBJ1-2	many	TGCAGTGCTAGAATCGGCGACGGCTACACCTTC	CSARIGDGYTF
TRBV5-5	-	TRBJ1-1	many	TGTGCCAGCACCCCGTTGGGCAGAAACACTGAAGCTTTCTTT	CASTPLGRNTEAFF
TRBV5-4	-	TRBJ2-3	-	TGTGCCAGCAGCCCCGAGTCGGTTTCCACAGATACGCAGTATTTT	CASSPESVSTDTQYF
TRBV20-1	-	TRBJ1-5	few	TGCAGTGCTAGAGAGAGGGTGGGTCAGCCCCAGCATTTT	CSARERVGQPQHF
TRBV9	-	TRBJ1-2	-	TGTGCCAGCAGCGTCCCAGGGAGGCCTTTATTCACCTTC	CASSVPGRPLFTF
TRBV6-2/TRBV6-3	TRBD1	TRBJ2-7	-	TGTGCCAGCATGCCGGGACAGGGGGAGTACGAGCAGTACTTC	CASMPGQGEYEQYF
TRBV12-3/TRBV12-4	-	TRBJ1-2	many	TGTGCCAGCAGTAGAACGGGCCGCTATGGCTACACCTTC	CASSRTGRYGYTF
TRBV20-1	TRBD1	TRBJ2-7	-	TGCAGTGCCCGCGGACAGGGGCTCCACGAGCAGTACTTC	CSARGQGLHEQYF
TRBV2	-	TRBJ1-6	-	TGTGCCAGCAGTGACGACAGGCGCTGGAGCTCCTATAATTCACCCCTCCACTTT	CASSDDRRWSSYNSPLHF
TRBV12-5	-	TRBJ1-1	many	TGTGCTAGTGGTTTGTTCCGGGGTCGTTCCTCTGAAGCTTTCTTT	CASGLFRGRSSEAFF
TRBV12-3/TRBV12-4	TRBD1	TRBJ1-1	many	TGTGCCAGCAGTTTAGATGGCAGGGGGAATACTGAAGCTTTCTTT	CASSLDGRGNTEAFF
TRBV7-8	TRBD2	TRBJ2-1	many	TGTGCCAGCAGCTTAGCCAGACTAGCTACCCACCCCCCCTCCTACAATGAGCAGTTCTTC	CASSLARLATHPPSYNEQFF